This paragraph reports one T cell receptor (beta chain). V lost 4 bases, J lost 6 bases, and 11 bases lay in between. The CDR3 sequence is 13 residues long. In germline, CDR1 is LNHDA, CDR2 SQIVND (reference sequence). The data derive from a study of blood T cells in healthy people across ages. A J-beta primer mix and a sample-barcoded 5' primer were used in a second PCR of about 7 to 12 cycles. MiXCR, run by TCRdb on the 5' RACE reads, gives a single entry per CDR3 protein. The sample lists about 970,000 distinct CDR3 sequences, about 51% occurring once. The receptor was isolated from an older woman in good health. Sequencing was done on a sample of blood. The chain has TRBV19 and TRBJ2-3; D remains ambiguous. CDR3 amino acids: CASSSYNGDTQYF. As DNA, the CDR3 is TGTGCCAGTAGTAGCTACAATGGGGATACGCAGTATTTT.